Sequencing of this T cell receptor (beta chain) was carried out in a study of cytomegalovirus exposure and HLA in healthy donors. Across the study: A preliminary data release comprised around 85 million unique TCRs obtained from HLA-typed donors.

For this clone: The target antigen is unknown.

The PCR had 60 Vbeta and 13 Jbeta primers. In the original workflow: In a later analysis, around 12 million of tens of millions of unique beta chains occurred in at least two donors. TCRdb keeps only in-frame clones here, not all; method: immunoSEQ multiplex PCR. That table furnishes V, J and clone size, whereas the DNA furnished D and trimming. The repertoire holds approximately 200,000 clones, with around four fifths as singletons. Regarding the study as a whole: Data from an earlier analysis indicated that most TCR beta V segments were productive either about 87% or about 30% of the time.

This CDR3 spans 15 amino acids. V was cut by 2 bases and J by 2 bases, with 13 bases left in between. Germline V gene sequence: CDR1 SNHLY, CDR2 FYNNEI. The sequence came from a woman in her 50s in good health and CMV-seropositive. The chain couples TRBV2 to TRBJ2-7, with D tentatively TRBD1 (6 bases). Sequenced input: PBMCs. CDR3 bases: TGTGCCAGCAGTGAACGGTCAGGGGTCACCTACGAGCAGTACTTC. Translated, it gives CASSERSGVTYEQYF.